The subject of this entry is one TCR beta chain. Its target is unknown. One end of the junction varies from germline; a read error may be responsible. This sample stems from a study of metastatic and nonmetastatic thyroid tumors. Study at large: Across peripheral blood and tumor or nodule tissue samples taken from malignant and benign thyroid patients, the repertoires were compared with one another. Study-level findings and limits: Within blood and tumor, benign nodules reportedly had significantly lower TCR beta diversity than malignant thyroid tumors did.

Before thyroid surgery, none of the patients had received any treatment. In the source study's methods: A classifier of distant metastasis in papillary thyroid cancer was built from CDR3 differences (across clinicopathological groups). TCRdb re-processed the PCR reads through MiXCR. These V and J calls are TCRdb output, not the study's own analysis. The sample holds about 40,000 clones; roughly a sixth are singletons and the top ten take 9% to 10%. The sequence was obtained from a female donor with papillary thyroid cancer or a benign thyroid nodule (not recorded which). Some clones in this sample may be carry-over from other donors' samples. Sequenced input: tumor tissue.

CDR3 residues: CAWSLFSDF. The CDR3 region has the DNA TGTGCCTGGAGTCTGTTCTCCGACTTC. The V gene is TRBV30, the J gene TRBJ2-5; D uncertain. Per germline, CDR1 GTSNPN and CDR2 SVGIG (reference sequence). The CDR3 sequence is 9 residues long.